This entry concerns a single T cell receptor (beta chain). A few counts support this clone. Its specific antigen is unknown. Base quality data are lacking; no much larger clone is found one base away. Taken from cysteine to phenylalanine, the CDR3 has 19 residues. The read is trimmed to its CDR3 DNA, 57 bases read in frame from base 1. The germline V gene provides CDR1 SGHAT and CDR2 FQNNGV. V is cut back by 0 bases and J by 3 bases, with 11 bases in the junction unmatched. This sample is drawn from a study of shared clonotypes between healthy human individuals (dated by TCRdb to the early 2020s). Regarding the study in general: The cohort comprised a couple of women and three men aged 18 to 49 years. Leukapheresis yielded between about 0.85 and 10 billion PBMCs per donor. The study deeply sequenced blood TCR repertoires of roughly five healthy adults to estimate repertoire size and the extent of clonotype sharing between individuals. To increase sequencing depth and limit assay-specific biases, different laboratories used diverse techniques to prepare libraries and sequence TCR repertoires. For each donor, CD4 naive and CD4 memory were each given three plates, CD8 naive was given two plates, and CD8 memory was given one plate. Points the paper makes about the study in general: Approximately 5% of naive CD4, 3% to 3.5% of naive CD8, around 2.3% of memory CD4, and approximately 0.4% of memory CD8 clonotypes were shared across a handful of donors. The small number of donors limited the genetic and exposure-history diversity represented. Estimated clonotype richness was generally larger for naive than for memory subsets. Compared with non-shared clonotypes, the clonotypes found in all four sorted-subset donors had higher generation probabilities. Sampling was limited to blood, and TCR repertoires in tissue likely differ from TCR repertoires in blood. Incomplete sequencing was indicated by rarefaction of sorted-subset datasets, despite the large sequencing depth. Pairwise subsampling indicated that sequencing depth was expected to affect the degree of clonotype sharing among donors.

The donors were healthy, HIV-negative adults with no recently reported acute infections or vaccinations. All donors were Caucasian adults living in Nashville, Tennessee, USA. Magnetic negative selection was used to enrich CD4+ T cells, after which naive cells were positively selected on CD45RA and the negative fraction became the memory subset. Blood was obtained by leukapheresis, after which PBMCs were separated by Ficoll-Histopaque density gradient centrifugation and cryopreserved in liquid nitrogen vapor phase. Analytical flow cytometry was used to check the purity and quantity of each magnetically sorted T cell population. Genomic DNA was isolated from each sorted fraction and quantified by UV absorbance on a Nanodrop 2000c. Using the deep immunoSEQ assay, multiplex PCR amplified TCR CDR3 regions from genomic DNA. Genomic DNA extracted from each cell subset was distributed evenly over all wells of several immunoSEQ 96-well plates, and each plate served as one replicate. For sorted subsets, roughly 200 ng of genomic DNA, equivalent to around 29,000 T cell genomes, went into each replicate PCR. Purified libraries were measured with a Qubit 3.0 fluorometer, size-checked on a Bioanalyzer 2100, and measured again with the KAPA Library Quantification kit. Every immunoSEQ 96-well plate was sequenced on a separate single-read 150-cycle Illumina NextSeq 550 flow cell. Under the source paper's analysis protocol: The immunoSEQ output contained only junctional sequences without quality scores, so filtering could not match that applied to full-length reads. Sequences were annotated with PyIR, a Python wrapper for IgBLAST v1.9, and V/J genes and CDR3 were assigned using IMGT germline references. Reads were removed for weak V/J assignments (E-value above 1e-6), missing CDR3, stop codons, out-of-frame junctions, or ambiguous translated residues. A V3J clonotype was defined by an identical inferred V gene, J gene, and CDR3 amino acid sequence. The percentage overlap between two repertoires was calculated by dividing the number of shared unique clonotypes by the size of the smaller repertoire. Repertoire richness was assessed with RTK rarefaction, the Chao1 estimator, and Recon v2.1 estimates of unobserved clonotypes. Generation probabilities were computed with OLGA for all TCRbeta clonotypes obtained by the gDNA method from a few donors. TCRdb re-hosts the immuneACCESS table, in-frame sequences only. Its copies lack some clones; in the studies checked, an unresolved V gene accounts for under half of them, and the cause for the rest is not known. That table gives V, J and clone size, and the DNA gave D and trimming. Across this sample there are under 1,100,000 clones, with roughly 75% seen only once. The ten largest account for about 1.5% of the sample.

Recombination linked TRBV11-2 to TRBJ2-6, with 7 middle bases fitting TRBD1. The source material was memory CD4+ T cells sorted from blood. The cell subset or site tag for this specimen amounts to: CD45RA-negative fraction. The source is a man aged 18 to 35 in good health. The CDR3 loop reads CASSLDGITGAGGANVLTF. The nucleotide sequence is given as TGTGCCAGCAGCTTAGATGGTATCACAGGGGCAGGTGGGGCCAACGTCCTGACTTTC.